The 29 T cell receptor beta chains listed next were all sequenced from one sample in a study of blood T cell repertoires in COVID-19. Method: immunoSEQ multiplex PCR; TCRdb's copy keeps in-frame clones and lacks some. The sample yields about 150,000 clones, nearly 85% seen once. What was sequenced was peripheral blood. Receptors originate from a human donor in a cohort sampled during active COVID-19.

The V and J genes are TRBV7-9 and TRBJ2-5; TRBD1 agrees at 9 bases. CDR3 length: 14 residues. Unmatched junction bases numbered 6, after V lost 5 bases and J lost 5 bases. The germline V gene encodes CDR1 SEHNR and CDR2 FQNEAQ (reference sequence). The CDR3 sequence: CASSRDRAEETQYF. As DNA, the CDR3 is TGTGCCAGCAGCAGGGACAGGGCGGAGGAGACCCAGTACTTC.

In DNA, the CDR3 is TGTGCCAGCAGGACAGGGGACGTAGATACGCAGTATTTT. Translated: CASRTGDVDTQYF. The chain employs TRBV6-5 and TRBJ2-3, with 8 bases fitting TRBD1. Losses at the gene ends were 6 bases for V and 5 bases for J; bases not matched to a gene: 4. Germline lookup yields CDR1 MNHEY and CDR2 SVGAGI. This CDR3 is built from 13 residues.

The chain employs TRBV6-6 and TRBJ2-5; 8 bases match TRBD2. Germline V gives CDR1 MNHNY, CDR2 SVGAGI (reference sequence). The CDR3 loop spans 12 amino acids. Germline trimming cut 6 bases from V and 5 bases from J; bases unmatched to any gene: 2. In DNA, the CDR3 is TGTGCCAGCAGCACGGGAGGGGAGACCCAGTACTTC. Amino acid sequence: CASSTGGETQYF.

V is TRBV18 and J is TRBJ2-1; TRBD2 matches at 8 bases. V was pared by 5 bases and J by 10 bases, with 7 bases of the junction left unmatched. CDR1 KGHSH and CDR2 LQKENI come from the germline V gene. The CDR3 totals 13 residues. The CDR3 nucleotides are TGTGCCAGCTCATCTCCGGGACTAGACGAGCAGTTCTTC. Its protein product is CASSSPGLDEQFF.

The chain is built from TRBV2 and TRBJ1-2, with no clear D. Trimming left V 8 bases short and J 8 bases short, with 21 bases between. CDR1 is SNHLY and CDR2 is FYNNEI in the germline V gene. The CDR3 has 14 residues. CDR3 region: CASYPMDLLHGYTF. In DNA, the CDR3 is TGTGCCAGCTACCCGATGGACTTATTACACGGCTACACCTTC.

This chain uses TRBV7-7 with TRBJ2-5; 7 nucleotides match TRBD1. There are 13 residues in the CDR3. CDR1 is SSHAT, CDR2 FNYEAQ, per germline (reference sequence). With V trimmed by 10 bases and J by 5 bases, 10 bases remained unmatched. CDR3 sequence: CATAGTARETQYF. The CDR3 nucleotides are TGTGCCACCGCCGGGACAGCACGGGAGACCCAGTACTTC. The full variable domain, its missing parts supplied by reference TRBV7-7 and TRBJ2-5, is GAGVSQSPRYKVTKRGQDVTLRCDPISSHATLYWYQQALGQGPEFLTYFNYEAQPDKSGLPSDRFSAERPEGSISTLTIQRTEQRDSAMYRCATAGTARETQYFGPGTRLLVL.

The rearrangement links TRBV27 to TRBJ2-5; a weak D match, TRBD2 (5 bases). V was shortened by 5 bases and J by 4 bases, with 14 bases between the two germline ends. CDR1 and CDR2 from the germline V gene are MNHEY and SMNVEV (reference sequence). CDR3 size: 14 residues. The CDR3: CASSPGGLPETQYF. The CDR3 bases are TGTGCCAGCAGTCCCGGAGGTCTTCCAGAGACCCAGTACTTC.

This clone was found a few times. This rearrangement joins TRBV9 to TRBJ1-6; TRBD1 agrees at 7 bases. The CDR3 extends over 15 amino acids. Trimming cost V 3 bases and J 5 bases; bases outside gene matches: 5. Germline V lookup: CDR1 SGDLS, CDR2 YYNGEE. The CDR3 DNA reads TGTGCCAGCAGCGCACAGGGGTTCAATAATTCACCCCTCCACTTT. Protein: CASSAQGFNNSPLHF.

This clone was counted once. The chain couples TRBV5-6 to TRBJ1-1, with a possible D match to TRBD1 (5 bases). The CDR3 totals 15 residues. V was cut by 4 bases and J by 1 base, with 14 bases left in between. Germline CDR1 and CDR2: SGHDT and YYEEEE. The CDR3 DNA reads TGTGCCAGCAGCGCCACAGGCGGCCCGAACACTGAAGCTTTCTTT. Translating gives CASSATGGPNTEAFF.

The chain has TRBV12-3 or TRBV12-4 and TRBJ1-5; D gene ambiguous. There are 13 residues in the CDR3. Between the trimmed V and J ends, which lost 6 bases and 3 bases, there was a span of 9 bases. In nucleotides, the CDR3 is TGTGCCAGCAGCCTGACATACAATCAGCCCCAGCATTTT. Translation gives CASSLTYNQPQHF.

This rearrangement joins TRBV24-1 to TRBJ1-5, with TRBD1 matching over 7 bases. This CDR3 has 17 amino acids. Germline V gives CDR1 KGHDR, CDR2 SFDVKD. J lost 0 bases, V lost 3 bases, and 7 bases had no gene match. The chain's CDR3 is CATSDTSDRDSNQPQHF. CDR3 bases: TGTGCCACCAGTGATACCTCCGACAGGGATAGCAATCAGCCCCAGCATTTT.

The rearrangement joins TRBV5-1 to TRBJ1-6; D not certain. Per germline, CDR1 SGHRS and CDR2 YFSETQ. CDR3 size: 12 residues. Deletions cut 5 bases from V and 7 bases from J, with 7 bases between. Here the CDR3 reads CASSQINSPLHF. CDR3 bases: TGCGCCAGCAGTCAAATCAATTCACCCCTCCACTTT. Full variable domain (missing parts from reference TRBV5-1 and TRBJ1-6): KAGVTQTPRYLIKTRGQQVTLSCSPISGHRSVSWYQQTPGQGLQFLFEYFSETQRNKGNFPGRFSGRQFSNSRSEMNVSTLELGDSALYLCASSQINSPLHFGNGTRLTVT.

The chain uses TRBV6-1 and TRBJ1-5, with D perhaps matching TRBD1 (5 bases). CDR3 length equals 19 residues. The germline CDR1 and CDR2 sequences are MNHNS and SASEGT. The germline V and J ends were trimmed by 1 base and 1 base, with 20 bases remaining between them. The chain's CDR3 is CASSEEGGDLSASNQPQHF. CDR3 DNA sequence: TGTGCCAGCAGTGAAGAGGGAGGGGACCTTTCCGCAAGCAATCAGCCCCAGCATTTT.

V usage is TRBV2 and J usage is TRBJ1-4, with 9 bases that match TRBD1. J was trimmed by 6 bases and V by 3 bases; bases with no gene match: 5. This CDR3 contains 15 residues. The germline V gene encodes CDR1 SNHLY and CDR2 FYNNEI. The CDR3 DNA is TGTGCCAGCAGTGAGGAGGGACAGGGTTATGAAAAACTGTTTTTT. Translated, it gives CASSEEGQGYEKLFF.

The chain employs TRBV5-1 and TRBJ2-7, with D possibly being TRBD1 (6 bases). Between the trimmed V and J ends, which lost 3 bases and 4 bases, there was a span of 11 bases. This CDR3 is 13 amino acids long. CDR1 and CDR2 (germline): SGHRS, YFSETQ. CDR3 nucleotide sequence: TGCGCCAGCAGCTCGGGAAGGGGGTACGAGCAGTACTTC. Protein sequence: CASSSGRGYEQYF. Full variable domain (remainder filled in from reference TRBV5-1 and TRBJ2-7): KAGVTQTPRYLIKTRGQQVTLSCSPISGHRSVSWYQQTPGQGLQFLFEYFSETQRNKGNFPGRFSGRQFSNSRSEMNVSTLELGDSALYLCASSSGRGYEQYFGPGTRLTVT.

This sequence joins TRBV30 and TRBJ1-1, with D tentatively TRBD1 (6 bases). Trimming cost V 1 base and J 5 bases, with 11 bases left between them. This CDR3 is 13 amino acids long. CDR1 is GTSNPN, CDR2 SVGIG, per germline (reference sequence). This CDR3 reads CAWSAYRVTEAFF. CDR3 nucleotide sequence: TGTGCCTGGAGTGCCTACAGGGTTACTGAAGCTTTCTTT.

V usage is TRBV9 and J usage is TRBJ2-1, with 7 bases fitting TRBD2. Trimming at V came to 0 bases and at J to 3 bases, leaving 3 bases not matched to a gene. CDR1 SGDLS and CDR2 YYNGEE come from the germline V gene. This CDR3 is 15 amino acids long. The CDR3 reads CASSVELAGYNEQFF. CDR3 nucleotides: TGTGCCAGCAGCGTAGAATTAGCGGGCTACAATGAGCAGTTCTTC.

This clone has just a few counts. The chain recombines TRBV7-9 with TRBJ1-6; 7 bases match TRBD1. V trimming: 5 bases; J trimming: 9 bases; junction bases outside the gene matches: 13. Germline CDR1 and CDR2: SEHNR and FQNEAQ (reference sequence). This CDR3 is built from 16 residues. CDR3 sequence (DNA): TGTGCCAGCAGCCTGATAAAGCCGGCAGGGGGTTCACCCCTCCACTTT. Protein: CASSLIKPAGGSPLHF.

The chain joins TRBV4-1 to TRBJ1-6, with TRBD1 matching 9 bases. After removal of 3 bases from V and 9 bases from J, the junction contained 3 bases not matched to a gene. CDR1 is MGHRA and CDR2 is YSYEKL in the germline V gene. This CDR3 is 14 amino acids long. The CDR3 is CASSQDRGVSPLHF. DNA for the CDR3: TGCGCCAGCAGCCAGGACAGGGGAGTTTCACCCCTCCACTTT.

This clone turned up a few times. Other nucleotide sequences from this sample produce the same CDR3. V usage is TRBV5-1 and J usage is TRBJ1-6; possibly TRBD1 for D (6 bases). This CDR3 comprises 15 residues. Between the trimmed V and J ends, which lost 4 bases and 7 bases, there was a span of 15 bases. The germline gives CDR1 SGHRS, CDR2 YFSETQ. The CDR3 spells CASSLGQGLNSPLHF. CDR3 sequence (DNA): TGCGCCAGCAGCCTCGGGCAGGGGCTAAATTCACCCCTCCACTTT.

The chain employs TRBV7-2 and TRBJ2-3; TRBD2 matches 9 bases. This CDR3 comprises 15 residues. Trimming cost V 7 bases and J 3 bases; bases outside gene matches: 8. Germline CDR1 SGHTA, CDR2 FQGNSA. The CDR3 DNA is TGTGCCAGCACACCCAGGACTAGCGAAACAGATACGCAGTATTTT. The encoded protein is CASTPRTSETDTQYF.

The rearrangement links TRBV6-2 or TRBV6-3 to TRBJ1-2; 7 nucleotides line up with TRBD1. The length of the CDR3 is 13 residues. Germline V gene lookup returns CDR1 MNHEY and CDR2 SVGEGT. The V gene end was trimmed by 6 bases and the J gene end by 6 bases; junction bases not matched to a gene: 7. CDR3 sequence: CASSDRVGNGYTF. In nucleotides, the CDR3 is TGTGCCAGCAGCGACAGGGTCGGGAATGGCTACACCTTC.

This clone has just a few counts. The chain couples TRBV2 to TRBJ2-3; D unresolved. V was trimmed by 5 bases and J by 3 bases, leaving 3 bases between them. Germline CDR1 and CDR2: SNHLY and FYNNEI. The CDR3 length is 11 residues. CDR3 sequence (DNA): TGTGCCAGCAGTATAACAGATACGCAGTATTTT. Translating gives CASSITDTQYF. The whole variable domain, filled in from reference TRBV2 and TRBJ2-3, reads EPEVTQTPSHQVTQMGQEVILRCVPISNHLYFYWYRQILGQKVEFLVSFYNNEISEKSEIFDDQFSVERPDGSNFTLKIRSTKLEDSAMYFCASSITDTQYFGPGTRLTVL.

This chain connects TRBV3-1 (or the pseudogene TRBV3-2) to TRBJ2-7; D is unresolved. Germline values: CDR1 LGHDT, CDR2 YNNKEL (reference sequence). The CDR3 has 11 residues. Trimming removed 1 base from V and 7 bases from J, with 5 bases in between. The CDR3 nucleotides read TGTGCCAGCAGCCAAGGGCAGGAGCAGTACGTC. Protein product: CASSQGQEQYV.

The CDR3 sequence: CASSNTGELAGEQYF. In nucleotides, the CDR3 is TGTGCCAGCAGTAACACAGGGGAGCTAGCGGGTGAGCAGTACTTC. The chain joins TRBV6-2 or TRBV6-3 to TRBJ2-7; D perhaps matches TRBD2 (8 bases). CDR3 length equals 15 residues. V was cut by 5 bases and J by 7 bases, with 21 bases left in between. The germline CDR1 and CDR2 sequences are MNHEY and SVGEGT.

CDR3 nucleotides: TGTGCCAGCAGTGAAGCGTTGGGACTAGCGGGGGTAGCCAAAAACATTCAGTACTTC. It yields the protein CASSEALGLAGVAKNIQYF. This chain uses TRBV6-1 with TRBJ2-4, with TRBD2 matching over 14 bases. Trimming removed 0 bases from V and 0 bases from J; junction bases left unmatched: 4. From germline, CDR1 is MNHNS and CDR2 SASEGT. The CDR3 loop spans 19 amino acids.

The chain combines TRBV5-5 with TRBJ2-7, with unresolved D. V lost 1 base and J 0 bases, leaving 5 bases between the germline ends. The V gene's germline CDR1 is SGHKS and CDR2 YYEKEE (reference sequence). CDR3 length: 13 residues. The DNA of the CDR3 is TGTGCCAGCAGCTTGACCAGCTCCTACGAGCAGTACGTC. It encodes CASSLTSSYEQYV.

This clone was counted a few times. The chain is built from TRBV6-5 and TRBJ1-2; the D gene is possibly TRBD1 (6 bases). Trimming removed 6 bases from V and 3 bases from J, with 11 bases in between. This CDR3 spans 13 amino acids. The germline V gene encodes CDR1 MNHEY and CDR2 SVGAGI. The CDR3: CASRIGQYYGYTF. CDR3 DNA sequence: TGTGCCAGCAGAATCGGACAGTACTATGGCTACACCTTC.

The chain joins TRBV11-3 to TRBJ2-4; no definite D call. Germline V lookup: CDR1 SGHNT, CDR2 YENEEA. The CDR3 loop spans 15 amino acids. Deletions cut 4 bases from V and 0 bases from J, with 10 bases between. This CDR3 is CASSSRYLAKNIQYF. Here the CDR3 DNA reads TGTGCCAGCAGCTCCCGTTATCTAGCCAAAAACATTCAGTACTTC.